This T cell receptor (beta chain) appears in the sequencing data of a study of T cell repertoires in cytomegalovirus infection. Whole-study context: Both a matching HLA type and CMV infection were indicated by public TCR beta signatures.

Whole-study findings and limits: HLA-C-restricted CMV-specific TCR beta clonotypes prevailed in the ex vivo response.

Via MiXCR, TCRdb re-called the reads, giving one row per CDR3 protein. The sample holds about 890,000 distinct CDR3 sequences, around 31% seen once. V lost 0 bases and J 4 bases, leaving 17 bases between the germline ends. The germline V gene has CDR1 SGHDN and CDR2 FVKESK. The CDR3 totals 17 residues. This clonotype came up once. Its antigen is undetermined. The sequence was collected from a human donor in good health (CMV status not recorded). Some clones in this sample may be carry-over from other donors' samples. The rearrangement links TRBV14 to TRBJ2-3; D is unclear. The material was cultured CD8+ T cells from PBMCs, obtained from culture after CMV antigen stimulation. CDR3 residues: CASSQEGNRPLADTQYF. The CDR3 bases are TGTGCCAGCAGCCAAGAAGGAAATAGACCTCTGGCAGATACGCAGTATTTT.